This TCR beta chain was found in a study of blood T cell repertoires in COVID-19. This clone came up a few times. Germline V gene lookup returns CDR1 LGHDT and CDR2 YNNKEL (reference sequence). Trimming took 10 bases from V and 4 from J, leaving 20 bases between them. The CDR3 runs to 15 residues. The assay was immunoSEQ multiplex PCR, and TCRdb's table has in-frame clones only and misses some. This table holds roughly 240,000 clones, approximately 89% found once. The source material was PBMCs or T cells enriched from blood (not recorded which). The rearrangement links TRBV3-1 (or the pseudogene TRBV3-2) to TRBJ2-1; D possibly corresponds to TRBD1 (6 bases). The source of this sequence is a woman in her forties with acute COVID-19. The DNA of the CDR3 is TGTGCCACCTCCGAGGGGACACAAAGGTACAATGAGCAGTTCTTC. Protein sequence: CATSEGTQRYNEQFF.